The clone carrying this T cell receptor beta chain has only one observation. These data come from a study of blood T cell repertoires in COVID-19. Across the whole study: Acute and convalescent COVID-19 specimens originated in the United States, Italy and Spain.

Assay: immunoSEQ multiplex PCR; the TCRdb copy retains only in-frame clones and omits some. Of fewer than 250,000 clones detected, more than 75% appear once; the ten largest clones hold about 9.9%. This sequence originates from a middle-aged man with COVID-19, enrolled during active disease. The specimen sequenced was peripheral blood.

CDR3 DNA sequence: TGTGCCAGCAGCTTAGAGGCTAGCACTGAAGCTTTCTTT. It yields the protein CASSLEASTEAFF. V and J are TRBV11-2 and TRBJ1-1, with D unclear. The CDR3 consists of 13 residues. Looked up from germline, CDR1 is SGHAT and CDR2 is FQNNGV. The V end lost 0 bases, the J end lost 4 bases, and 6 bases lay between the germline ends.